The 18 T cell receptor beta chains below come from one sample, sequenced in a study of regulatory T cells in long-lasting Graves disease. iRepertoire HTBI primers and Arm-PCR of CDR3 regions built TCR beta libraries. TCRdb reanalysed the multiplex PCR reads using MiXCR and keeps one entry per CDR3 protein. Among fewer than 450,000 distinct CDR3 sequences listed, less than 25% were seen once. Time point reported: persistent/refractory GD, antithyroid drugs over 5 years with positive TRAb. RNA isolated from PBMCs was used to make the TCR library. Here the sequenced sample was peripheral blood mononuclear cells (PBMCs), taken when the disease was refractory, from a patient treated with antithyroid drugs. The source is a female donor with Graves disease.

This chain's CDR3 is CASLPVYTGELFF. The CDR3 DNA is TGTGCCAGTCTTCCGGTATACACCGGGGAGCTGTTTTTT. The chain links TRBV6-1 to TRBJ2-2, with D uncertain. Germline V gene lookup returns CDR1 MNHNS and CDR2 SASEGT. Between the trimmed V and J ends, which lost 9 bases and 3 bases, there was a span of 11 bases. The CDR3 sequence is 13 residues long.

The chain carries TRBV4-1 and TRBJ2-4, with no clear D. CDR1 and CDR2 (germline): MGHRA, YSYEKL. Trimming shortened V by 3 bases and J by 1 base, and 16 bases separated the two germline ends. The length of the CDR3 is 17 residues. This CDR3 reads CASSHSMPVGAKNIQYF. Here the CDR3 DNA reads TGCGCCAGCAGCCATTCCATGCCCGTGGGCGCCAAAAACATTCAGTACTTC.

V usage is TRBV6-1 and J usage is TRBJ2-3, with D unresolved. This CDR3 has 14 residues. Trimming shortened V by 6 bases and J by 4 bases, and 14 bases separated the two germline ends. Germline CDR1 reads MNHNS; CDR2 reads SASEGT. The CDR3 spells CASSRDTVADTQYF. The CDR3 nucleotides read TGTGCCAGCAGCCGTGATACAGTGGCAGATACGCAGTATTTT.

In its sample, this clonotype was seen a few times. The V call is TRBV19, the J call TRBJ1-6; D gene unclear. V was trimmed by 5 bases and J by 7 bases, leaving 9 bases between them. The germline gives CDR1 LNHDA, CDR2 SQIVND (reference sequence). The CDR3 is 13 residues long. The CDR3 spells CASSSRANSPLHF. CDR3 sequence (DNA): TGTGCCAGTAGTTCCCGGGCCAATTCACCCCTCCACTTT.

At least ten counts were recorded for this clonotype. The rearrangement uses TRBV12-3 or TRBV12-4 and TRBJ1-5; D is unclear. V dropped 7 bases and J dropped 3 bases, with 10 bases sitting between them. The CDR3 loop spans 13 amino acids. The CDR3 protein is CASMSVPNQPQHF. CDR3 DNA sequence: TGTGCCAGCATGTCGGTCCCCAATCAGCCCCAGCATTTT.

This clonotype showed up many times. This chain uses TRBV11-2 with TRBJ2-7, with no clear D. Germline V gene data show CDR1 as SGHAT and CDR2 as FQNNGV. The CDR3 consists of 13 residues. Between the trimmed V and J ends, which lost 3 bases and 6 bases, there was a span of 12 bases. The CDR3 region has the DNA TGTGCCAGCAGCTTGCGTTCGGCGGCCGAGCAGTACTTC. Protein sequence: CASSLRSAAEQYF.

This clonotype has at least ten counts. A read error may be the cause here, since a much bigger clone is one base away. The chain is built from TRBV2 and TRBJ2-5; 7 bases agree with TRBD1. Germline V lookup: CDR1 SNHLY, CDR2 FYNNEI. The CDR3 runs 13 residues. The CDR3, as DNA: TGTGCCAGTAACCGGGACAGCCAAGGGACCCAGTACTTC. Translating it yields CASNRDSQGTQYF.

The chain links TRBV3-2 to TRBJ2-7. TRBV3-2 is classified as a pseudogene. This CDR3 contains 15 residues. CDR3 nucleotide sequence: TGTGCCAGCAGCCTCTGGGGAAATTTCTCCTACGAGCAGTACTTC. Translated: CASSLWGNFSYEQYF.

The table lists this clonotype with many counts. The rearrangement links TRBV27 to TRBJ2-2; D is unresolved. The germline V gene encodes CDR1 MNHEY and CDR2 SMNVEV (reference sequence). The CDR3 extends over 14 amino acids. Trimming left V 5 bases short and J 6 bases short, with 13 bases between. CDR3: CASSPSPWAGELFF. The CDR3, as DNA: TGTGCCAGCAGTCCATCCCCCTGGGCCGGGGAGCTGTTTTTT.

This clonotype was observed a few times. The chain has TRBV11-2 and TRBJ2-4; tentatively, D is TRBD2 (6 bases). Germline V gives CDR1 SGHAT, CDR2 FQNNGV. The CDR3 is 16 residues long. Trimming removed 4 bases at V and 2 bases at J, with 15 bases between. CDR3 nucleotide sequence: TGTGCCAGCAGCTCAATCGGGCGGGAATCCAAAAACATTCAGTACTTC. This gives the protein CASSSIGRESKNIQYF.

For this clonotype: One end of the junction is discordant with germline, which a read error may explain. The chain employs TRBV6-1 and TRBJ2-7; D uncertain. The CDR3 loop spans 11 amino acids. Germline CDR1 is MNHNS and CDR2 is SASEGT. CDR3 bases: TGTGCCAGCAGTCCCAGTGAGGAGCGGTACTTC. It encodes CASSPSEERYF.

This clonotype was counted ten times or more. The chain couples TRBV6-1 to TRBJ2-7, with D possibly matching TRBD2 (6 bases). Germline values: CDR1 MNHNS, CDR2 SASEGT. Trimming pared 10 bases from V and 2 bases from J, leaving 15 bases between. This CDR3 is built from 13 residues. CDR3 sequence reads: CATTPGLAYEQYF. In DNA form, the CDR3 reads TGTGCCACAACTCCGGGACTCGCCTACGAGCAGTACTTC.

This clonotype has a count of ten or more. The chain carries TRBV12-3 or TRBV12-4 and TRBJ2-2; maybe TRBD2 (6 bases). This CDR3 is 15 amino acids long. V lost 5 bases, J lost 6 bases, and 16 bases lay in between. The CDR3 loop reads CASSHQTSTAGELFF. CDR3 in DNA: TGTGCCAGCAGTCATCAGACTAGTACGGCCGGGGAGCTGTTTTTT.

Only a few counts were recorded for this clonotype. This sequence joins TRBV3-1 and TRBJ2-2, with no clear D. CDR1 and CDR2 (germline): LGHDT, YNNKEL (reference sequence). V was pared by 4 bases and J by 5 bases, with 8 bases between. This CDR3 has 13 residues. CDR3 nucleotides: TGTGCCAGCAGCCTCGAATCGACCGGGGAGCTGTTTTTT. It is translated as CASSLESTGELFF.

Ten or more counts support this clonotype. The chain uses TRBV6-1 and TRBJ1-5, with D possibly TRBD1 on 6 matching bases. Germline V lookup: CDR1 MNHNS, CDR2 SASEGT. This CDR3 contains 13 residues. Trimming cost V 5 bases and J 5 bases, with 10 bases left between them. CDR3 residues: CASSQDSYQPQHF. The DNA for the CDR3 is TGTGCCAGCAGTCAGGACAGTTATCAGCCCCAGCATTTT.

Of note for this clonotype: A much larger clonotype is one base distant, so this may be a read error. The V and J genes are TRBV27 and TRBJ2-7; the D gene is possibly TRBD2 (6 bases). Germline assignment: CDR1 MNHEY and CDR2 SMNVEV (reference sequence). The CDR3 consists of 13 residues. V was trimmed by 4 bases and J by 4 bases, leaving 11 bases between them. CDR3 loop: CASSSNGGYEQYF. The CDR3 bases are TGTGCCAGCAGTTCGAACGGGGGTTACGAGCAGTACTTC.

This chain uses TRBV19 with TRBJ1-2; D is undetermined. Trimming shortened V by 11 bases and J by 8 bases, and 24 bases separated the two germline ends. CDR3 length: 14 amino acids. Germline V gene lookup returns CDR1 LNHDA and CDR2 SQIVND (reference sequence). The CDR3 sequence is CASSSHLSSGGYTF. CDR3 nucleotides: TGTGCCTCCTCCTCCCACCTAAGCTCAGGAGGCTACACCTTC.

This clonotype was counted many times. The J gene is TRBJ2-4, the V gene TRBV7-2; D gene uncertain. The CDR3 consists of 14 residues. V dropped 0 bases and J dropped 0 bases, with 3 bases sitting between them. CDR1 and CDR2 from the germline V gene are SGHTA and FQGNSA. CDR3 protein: CASSLAGAKNIQYF. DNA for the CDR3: TGTGCCAGCAGCTTAGCAGGAGCCAAAAACATTCAGTACTTC.